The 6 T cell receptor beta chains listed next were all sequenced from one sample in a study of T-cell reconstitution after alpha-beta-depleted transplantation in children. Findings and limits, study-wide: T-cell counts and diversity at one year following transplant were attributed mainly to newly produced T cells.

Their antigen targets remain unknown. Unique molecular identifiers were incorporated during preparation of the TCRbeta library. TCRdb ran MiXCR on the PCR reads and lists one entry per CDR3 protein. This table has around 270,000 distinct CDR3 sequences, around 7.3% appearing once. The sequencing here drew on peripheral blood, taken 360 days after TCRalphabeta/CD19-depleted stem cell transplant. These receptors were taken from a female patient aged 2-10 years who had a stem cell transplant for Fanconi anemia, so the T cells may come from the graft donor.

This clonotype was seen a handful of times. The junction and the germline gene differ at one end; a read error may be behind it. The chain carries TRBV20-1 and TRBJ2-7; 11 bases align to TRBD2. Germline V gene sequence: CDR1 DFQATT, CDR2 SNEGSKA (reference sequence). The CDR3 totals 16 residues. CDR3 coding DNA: TGCTGTGCTAGTGTTCTAGCGGGAGGAGGCGCCTACGAGCAGTACTTC. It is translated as CCASVLAGGGAYEQYF.

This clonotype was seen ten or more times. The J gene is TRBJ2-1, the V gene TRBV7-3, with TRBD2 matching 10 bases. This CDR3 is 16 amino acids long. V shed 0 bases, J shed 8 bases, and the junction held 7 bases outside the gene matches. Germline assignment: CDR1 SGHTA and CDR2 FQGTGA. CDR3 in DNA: TGTGCCAGCAGCTTAACGGGAGCGGGGGGGGTCGATGAGCAGTTCTTC. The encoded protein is CASSLTGAGGVDEQFF.

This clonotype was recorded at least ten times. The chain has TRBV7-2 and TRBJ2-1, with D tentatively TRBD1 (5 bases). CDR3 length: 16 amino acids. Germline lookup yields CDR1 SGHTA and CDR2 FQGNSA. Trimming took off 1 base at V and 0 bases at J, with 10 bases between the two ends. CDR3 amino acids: CASSLVGASSYNEQFF. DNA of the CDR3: TGTGCCAGCAGCTTAGTTGGGGCCAGCTCCTACAATGAGCAGTTCTTC.

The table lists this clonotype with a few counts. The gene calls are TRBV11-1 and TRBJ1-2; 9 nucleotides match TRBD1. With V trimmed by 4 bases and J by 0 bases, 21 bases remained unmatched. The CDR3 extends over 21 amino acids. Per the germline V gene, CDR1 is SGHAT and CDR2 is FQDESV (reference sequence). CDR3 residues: CASSSRGPGTGLRRANYGYTF. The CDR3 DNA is TGTGCCAGCAGCTCGCGGGGTCCCGGGACAGGGTTACGGAGGGCTAACTATGGCTACACCTTC.

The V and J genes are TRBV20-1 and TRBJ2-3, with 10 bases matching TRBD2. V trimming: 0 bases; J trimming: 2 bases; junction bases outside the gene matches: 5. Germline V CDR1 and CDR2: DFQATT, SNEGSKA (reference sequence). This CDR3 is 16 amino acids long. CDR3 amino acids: CSARDLLAGHTDTQYF. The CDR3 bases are TGCAGTGCTAGAGATCTACTAGCGGGACACACAGATACGCAGTATTTT.

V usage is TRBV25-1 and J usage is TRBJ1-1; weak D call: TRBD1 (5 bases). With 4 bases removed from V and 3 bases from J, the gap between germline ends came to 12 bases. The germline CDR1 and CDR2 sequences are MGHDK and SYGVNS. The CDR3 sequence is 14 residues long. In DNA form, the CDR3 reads TGTGCCAGCAGTGTCCAATTAGGGGACACTGAAGCTTTCTTT. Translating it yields CASSVQLGDTEAFF.